This T cell receptor (beta chain) was observed in a study of blood T cell repertoires in COVID-19. The overall study: Donors in the United States, Italy and Spain gave samples during acute or convalescent COVID-19. From T cells, B-cell-depleted T cells, or PBMCs came the material, which was cDNA or gDNA.

In the original processing: Estimated nucleated cell counts came from reference gene primer amplification. Sequencing used immunoSEQ multiplex PCR; TCRdb keeps in-frame clones, though not all of them. That table gives V, J and clone size, and the DNA gave D and trimming. The sample contains 130,000 to 150,000 clones, 70% to 90% of which appear only once. The germline gives CDR1 MDHEN, CDR2 SYDVKM. The CDR3 extends over 13 amino acids. Between the trimmed V and J ends, which lost 1 base and 8 bases, there was a span of 9 bases. The TCR was taken from a human donor with acute or convalescent COVID-19. The donor label of this sample is uncertain. Sequenced sample: peripheral blood. The rearrangement links TRBV28 to TRBJ1-3; no firm D call. The CDR3 is CASSLYEADTIYF. CDR3 bases: TGTGCCAGCAGTTTATATGAAGCGGACACCATATATTTT.